This TCR beta chain was recorded in a study of CD8+CD57+ T cells in acquired aplastic anemia. This CDR3 has 11 residues. The germline V and J ends were trimmed by 3 bases and 1 base, with 4 bases remaining between them. CDR1 SQVTM and CDR2 ANQGSEA come from the germline V gene. TCR beta VDJ combinations and CDR3 sequences were profiled from genomic DNA. TCRdb analysed the reads with MiXCR anew, one entry per CDR3 protein. The repertoire consists of approximately 200,000 distinct CDR3 sequences, with 64% occurring once and the leading ten covering more than 45%. Sequences were obtained from sorted CD4+, CD8+, or CD8+CD57+ T cells (not recorded which) from PBMCs. The receptor was isolated from a human donor with severe aplastic anemia or a healthy control (not recorded which). V and J are TRBV29-1 and TRBJ2-7; D gene unclear. The CDR3 DNA follows: TGCAGCGTTGAGGGTTCCTACGAGCAGTACTTC. Amino acid sequence: CSVEGSYEQYF.